The 19 T cell receptor beta chains given below trace back to one sample, sequenced in a study of regulatory dendritic cells for organ transplantation. Clones were read by immunoSEQ multiplex PCR, and TCRdb kept only the in-frame ones, dropping some. Of around 13,000 clones listed, roughly 73% are singletons. The antigens for these receptors are not known. CFSE-labeled sorted T cells met regulatory or mature dendritic cells for under 6 days. Sequenced sample: naive CD8+ T cells from blood cultured with regulatory dendritic cells. The subset: CD45RA+ naive T cells. The source of these receptors is a human donor in good health.

J is TRBJ1-5 and V is TRBV19; TRBD1 might be the D (6 bases). CDR1 and CDR2 (germline): LNHDA, SQIVND (reference sequence). The CDR3 loop spans 15 amino acids. V dropped 2 bases and J dropped 2 bases, with 10 bases sitting between them. The CDR3 nucleotides are TGTGCCAGTAGTATAAAGGGGGGGCGCAATCAGCCCCAGCATTTT. Translated, it gives CASSIKGGRNQPQHF.

The CDR3 loop reads CASSPYAGQRNSPLHF. In nucleotides, the CDR3 is TGCGCCAGCAGCCCTTACGCGGGACAGCGGAATTCACCCCTCCACTTT. The J gene is TRBJ1-6, the V gene TRBV5-1; 7 bases align to TRBD1. V shed 4 bases and J 7 bases; nucleotides not matched to a gene: 11. This CDR3 contains 16 residues. CDR1 and CDR2 (germline): SGHRS, YFSETQ. The variable domain in full, with the rest retrieved from reference TRBV5-1 and TRBJ1-6, is KAGVTQTPRYLIKTRGQQVTLSCSPISGHRSVSWYQQTPGQGLQFLFEYFSETQRNKGNFPGRFSGRQFSNSRSEMNVSTLELGDSALYLCASSPYAGQRNSPLHFGNGTRLTVT.

J is TRBJ1-2 and V is TRBV6-1; no clear D. With 2 bases removed from V and 0 bases from J, the gap between germline ends came to 13 bases. CDR3 length: 16 amino acids. CDR1 and CDR2 from the germline V gene are MNHNS and SASEGT. This CDR3 is CASSERWRTANYGYTF. The CDR3, as DNA: TGTGCCAGCAGTGAAAGGTGGAGAACCGCTAACTATGGCTACACCTTC.

The rearrangement uses TRBV19 and TRBJ2-3; TRBD2 matches at 9 bases. The CDR3 runs 16 residues. The J segment lost 2 bases and the V segment lost 1 base, leaving 4 bases of the junction unmatched. Germline values: CDR1 LNHDA, CDR2 SQIVND (reference sequence). The CDR3 reads CASSIGASGVTDTQYF. The CDR3 nucleotides are TGTGCCAGTAGTATAGGGGCTAGCGGGGTCACAGATACGCAGTATTTT.

V usage is TRBV11-3 and J usage is TRBJ2-7; D ambiguous. The germline V gene encodes CDR1 SGHNT and CDR2 YENEEA. Trimming pared 7 bases from V and 3 bases from J, leaving 10 bases between. This CDR3 is 12 amino acids long. CDR3 DNA: TGTGCCAGCACCACCCCGGGCTACGAGCAGTACTTC. Translating gives CASTTPGYEQYF.

This sequence joins TRBV7-9 and TRBJ2-1, with TRBD2 as a possible D gene (6 bases). Trimming took off 5 bases at V and 8 bases at J, with 13 bases between the two ends. The CDR3 is made up of 13 amino acids. Germline V lookup: CDR1 SEHNR, CDR2 FQNEAQ (reference sequence). DNA of the CDR3: TGTGCCAGCAGCCATTTCGGGGGAGATGAGCAGTTCTTC. Amino acids: CASSHFGGDEQFF.

The count of this clone is one. This chain connects TRBV19 to TRBJ1-1; 7 positions match TRBD1. Trimming at V came to 2 bases and at J to 5 bases, leaving 8 bases not matched to a gene. This CDR3 region has 15 residues. CDR1 is LNHDA, CDR2 SQIVND, per germline (reference sequence). The CDR3 DNA sequence: TGTGCCAGTAGTATATCCCCGACAGGGTGGACTGAAGCTTTCTTT. Residues: CASSISPTGWTEAFF.

Concerning this clone itself: The junction shows a germline mismatch at one end, possibly a read error. The CDR3 region is CASSLGQGRPLTSYEQYF. CDR3 coding DNA: TGCGCCAGCAGTTTGGGACAGGGTAGACCTCTTACGTCCTACGAGCAGTACTTC. The rearrangement joins TRBV5-1 to TRBJ2-7; TRBD1 aligns across 9 bases. CDR1 is SGHRS, CDR2 YFSETQ, per germline. The CDR3 runs to 18 residues.

The chain links TRBV5-6 to TRBJ1-1; D ambiguous. Germline CDR1 reads SGHDT; CDR2 reads YYEEEE. This CDR3 is 12 amino acids long. Trimming removed 4 bases at V and 4 bases at J, with 8 bases between. The CDR3 DNA sequence: TGTGCCAGCAGCCGGGAGGGCACTGAAGCTTTCTTT. As protein: CASSREGTEAFF.

V usage is TRBV7-3 and J usage is TRBJ2-1; 13 bases are shared with TRBD2. The V gene's germline CDR1 is SGHTA and CDR2 FQGTGA. V shed 0 bases, J shed 8 bases, and the junction held 1 base outside the gene matches. This CDR3 region has 15 residues. CDR3 in amino acids: CASSLTLAGGDEQFF. The CDR3 coding sequence is TGTGCCAGCAGCTTAACACTAGCGGGGGGGGATGAGCAGTTCTTC.

V and J are TRBV4-3 and TRBJ1-6, with a possible D match to TRBD1 (5 bases). The CDR3 runs 16 residues. Germline V CDR1 and CDR2: LGHNA, YSLEER. The V and J ends lost 3 bases and 6 bases respectively, with 15 bases between them. CDR3 sequence reads: CASSQNRDSLNSPLHF. CDR3 nucleotide sequence: TGCGCCAGCAGCCAGAACCGGGACTCTCTTAATTCACCCCTCCACTTT.

The rearrangement joins TRBV7-2 to TRBJ2-1; 9 nucleotides line up with TRBD2. This CDR3 is built from 17 residues. With V trimmed by 2 bases and J by 7 bases, 12 bases remained unmatched. CDR1 is SGHTA and CDR2 is FQGNSA in the germline V gene. In nucleotides, the CDR3 is TGTGCCAGCAGCTTACTACTGGGCGGGGGGGCTTTGAATGAGCAGTTCTTC. Encoded protein: CASSLLLGGGALNEQFF. The full variable domain, rest sourced from reference TRBV7-2 and TRBJ2-1, is GAGVSQSPSNKVTEKGKDVELRCDPISGHTALYWYRQSLGQGLEFLIYFQGNSAPDKSGLPSDRFSAERTGGSVSTLTIQRTQQEDSAVYLCASSLLLGGGALNEQFFGPGTRLTVL.

CDR3 sequence reads: CASSLTQRGRTDTQYF. CDR3 in DNA: TGTGCCAGCAGCTTAACCCAGCGGGGGCGCACAGATACGCAGTATTTT. This chain joins TRBV7-3 and TRBJ2-3, with 8 bases lining up with TRBD2. V lost 0 bases, J lost 1 base, and 3 bases stayed unmatched. The germline gives CDR1 SGHTA, CDR2 FQGTGA. The CDR3 sequence is 16 residues long.

The chain couples TRBV6-6 to TRBJ1-1; 9 bases match TRBD1. Germline CDR1 reads MNHNY; CDR2 reads SVGAGI (reference sequence). J lost 6 bases, V lost 6 bases, and 8 bases had no gene match. The CDR3 sequence is 14 residues long. CDR3 sequence (DNA): TGTGCCAGCAGCCCGGGACAGGGTCTCGCTGAAGCTTTCTTT. Protein sequence: CASSPGQGLAEAFF.

The V call is TRBV19, the J call TRBJ1-5, with 11 bases aligning to TRBD1. The J segment lost 0 bases and the V segment lost 4 bases, leaving 11 bases of the junction unmatched. The CDR3 extends over 19 amino acids. The germline V gene has CDR1 LNHDA and CDR2 SQIVND (reference sequence). CDR3 nucleotide sequence: TGTGCCAGTAGTACGTCCGGGACAGGGGGATTTTATAGCAATCAGCCCCAGCATTTT. Translation gives CASSTSGTGGFYSNQPQHF.

The chain joins TRBV7-9 to TRBJ2-3, with a tentative D call TRBD2 (6 bases). Germline values: CDR1 SEHNR, CDR2 FQNEAQ (reference sequence). The CDR3 is 16 amino acids. V shed 5 bases and J shed 1 base, with 16 bases lying between them. The CDR3 reads CASSPPMGEGTDTQYF. For the CDR3, the DNA is TGTGCCAGCAGCCCCCCGATGGGGGAGGGCACAGATACGCAGTATTTT.

V is TRBV7-6 and J is TRBJ1-1; tentatively, D is TRBD1 (6 bases). CDR1 and CDR2 (germline): SGHVS, FNYEAQ. There are 13 residues in the CDR3. Trimming stripped 4 bases from V and 6 bases from J, with 12 bases between. DNA of the CDR3: TGTGCCAGCAGCTCTAGTGGGGGCGCTGAAGCTTTCTTT. Amino acids: CASSSSGGAEAFF.

The chain couples TRBV6-5 to TRBJ1-5; no reliable D call. Germline V lookup: CDR1 MNHEY, CDR2 SVGAGI. V was clipped by 0 bases and J by 5 bases, with 5 bases between them. The CDR3 consists of 13 residues. CDR3 residues: CASSYSGDQPQHF. The CDR3 nucleotides are TGTGCCAGCAGTTACTCTGGAGATCAGCCCCAGCATTTT.

A remark on this clone: The sample carries other DNA sequences with the same CDR3. The V gene is TRBV4-3, the J gene TRBJ1-4; the match to TRBD1 covers 8 bases. Germline CDR1 LGHNA, CDR2 YSLEER. The CDR3 totals 15 residues. V was pared by 3 bases and J by 0 bases, with 0 bases of the junction left unmatched. CDR3 sequence (DNA): TGCGCCAGCAGCCAGGACAGGGCAACTAATGAAAAACTGTTTTTT. This gives the protein CASSQDRATNEKLFF.